This TCR beta chain was sequenced for a study of PD-L1 blockade in urothelial cancer. Study summary: Analyses used blood from 3 weeks (second dose) and 6 weeks after treatment start. General study points: A below-median TCR clonality in blood before treatment predicted better survival.

Stated time point: pretreatment peripheral blood. Patients suffered from locally advanced or metastatic urothelial carcinoma. Assay used: immunoSEQ multiplex PCR; TCRdb lists only in-frame clones, some missing. The table includes approximately 72,000 clones, about 86% detected once. The V end lost 6 bases, the J end lost 2 bases, and 14 bases lay between the germline ends. In germline, CDR1 is MNHNS, CDR2 SASEGT. The CDR3 is 15 amino acids. As concerns this clone: Its antigen is still unknown.

Sequenced here: PBMCs, sampled around atezolizumab (anti-PD-L1) treatment. The clonotype was recovered from a man aged 55 to 70 with urothelial cancer. The chain links TRBV6-1 to TRBJ1-3, with a possible D match to TRBD1 (5 bases). CDR3 sequence reads: CASRDAGRPGNTIYF. CDR3 in DNA: TGTGCCAGCAGGGACGCAGGGCGGCCTGGAAACACCATATATTTT.